The 11 T cell receptor beta chains in this list originate from one sample, sequenced in a study of shared clonotypes between healthy human individuals. Data came from immunoSEQ multiplex PCR; TCRdb stores just in-frame clones and leaves some out. The sample has roughly 510,000 clones, approximately 79% seen once; the top ten hold approximately 12%. Input material: PBMCs. Receptors originate from a middle-aged woman in good health. Some clones in this sample may be carry-over from other donors' samples.

This clone is a singleton in its sample. This sequence joins TRBV2 and TRBJ1-1; weak D call: TRBD1 (5 bases). V was shortened by 6 bases and J by 1 base, with 15 bases between the two germline ends. Germline V CDR1 and CDR2: SNHLY, FYNNEI. This CDR3 region has 15 residues. In DNA, the CDR3 is TGTGCCAGCAGCGCTGACAGTCCCTGGAACACTGAAGCTTTCTTT. Protein product: CASSADSPWNTEAFF.

With respect to this clone: The sample contains more than one DNA sequence encoding this CDR3. This chain joins TRBV9 and TRBJ1-2; the D gene is possibly TRBD1 (5 bases). This CDR3 is 13 amino acids long. CDR1 SGDLS and CDR2 YYNGEE come from the germline V gene. V was clipped by 2 bases and J by 2 bases, with 7 bases between them. CDR3 DNA sequence: TGTGCCAGCAGCGTCGACAGCAACTATGGCTACACCTTC. Amino acids: CASSVDSNYGYTF.

V gene TRBV5-1 combines with J gene TRBJ2-5; 9 bases match TRBD2. This CDR3 has 15 amino acids. Per germline, CDR1 SGHRS and CDR2 YFSETQ. Trimming removed 4 bases from V and 4 bases from J; junction bases left unmatched: 8. CDR3 sequence (DNA): TGCGCCAGCAGCCCCGAACTAGCGGGCGCAGAGACCCAGTACTTC. Translated, it gives CASSPELAGAETQYF. Variable domain in full (rest from reference TRBV5-1 and TRBJ2-5): KAGVTQTPRYLIKTRGQQVTLSCSPISGHRSVSWYQQTPGQGLQFLFEYFSETQRNKGNFPGRFSGRQFSNSRSEMNVSTLELGDSALYLCASSPELAGAETQYFGPGTRLLVL.

The chain combines TRBV19 with TRBJ2-1; 8 bases align to TRBD2. The germline V gene has CDR1 LNHDA and CDR2 SQIVND (reference sequence). Trimming at V came to 3 bases and at J to 3 bases, leaving 7 bases not matched to a gene. CDR3 size: 16 residues. CDR3 nucleotides: TGTGCCAGTAGTATCCCGGGAGGGGGTGGCTACAATGAGCAGTTCTTC. Its protein is CASSIPGGGGYNEQFF.

The chain carries TRBV27 and TRBJ2-7, with D perhaps TRBD1 (5 bases). Trimming left V 5 bases short and J 0 bases short, with 8 bases between. Germline V gene sequence: CDR1 MNHEY, CDR2 SMNVEV (reference sequence). The CDR3 runs 13 residues. CDR3 DNA: TGTGCCAGCAGTGTGACAGCCTCCTACGAGCAGTACTTC. It codes for CASSVTASYEQYF.

This chain joins TRBV28 and TRBJ1-5; 9 bases fit TRBD1. J lost 4 bases, V lost 2 bases, and 12 bases had no gene match. Germline-derived CDR1 and CDR2 are MDHEN and SYDVKM. The CDR3 consists of 18 residues. The CDR3 spells CASSLKGQGLVRNQPQHF. CDR3 nucleotides: TGTGCCAGCAGTTTAAAGGGACAGGGACTCGTTCGGAATCAGCCCCAGCATTTT.

J is TRBJ2-1 and V is TRBV18, with D uncertain. The V gene lost 4 bases and the J gene lost 0 bases, with 22 bases spanning the gap. Germline CDR1 reads KGHSH; CDR2 reads LQKENI. The CDR3 is 19 residues long. The CDR3 nucleotides are TGTGCCAGCTCACTTAATCGGCCGGCTCCTCAGAGCTCCTACAATGAGCAGTTCTTC. It encodes CASSLNRPAPQSSYNEQFF.

The genes are TRBV7-2 and TRBJ2-7, with TRBD2 identical over 7 bases. The CDR3 runs 15 residues. From germline, CDR1 is SGHTA and CDR2 FQGNSA. V gave up 3 bases and J gave up 2 bases; unmatched junction bases: 7. The CDR3 region is CASSFLPGGAYEQYF. The DNA of the CDR3 is TGTGCCAGCAGCTTCCTCCCGGGAGGAGCCTACGAGCAGTACTTC.

The chain carries TRBV21-1 and TRBJ2-3; TRBD2 is the table's D call and was not checked against the DNA. TRBV21-1 is described as a pseudogene. The CDR3 loop spans 19 amino acids. This CDR3 reads CASSTSGLAEPTSTDTQYF. The CDR3 DNA is TGTGCCAGCAGCACAAGCGGGCTAGCGGAACCAACTAGCACAGATACGCAGTATTTT.

The sample holds one count of this clone. This sequence joins TRBV28 and TRBJ2-5, with 8 bases lining up with TRBD1. CDR1 MDHEN and CDR2 SYDVKM come from the germline V gene. The CDR3 length is 16 residues. Trimming at V came to 0 bases and at J to 1 base, leaving 4 bases not matched to a gene. In DNA, the CDR3 is TGTGCCAGCAGTTTATGGTTCGGGACAGGCCAAGAGACCCAGTACTTC. Protein: CASSLWFGTGQETQYF.

The J gene is TRBJ2-3, the V gene TRBV7-2; 8 nucleotides agree with TRBD2. CDR1 SGHTA and CDR2 FQGNSA come from the germline V gene. V lost 5 bases, J lost 1 base, and 8 bases stayed unmatched. The CDR3 is made up of 16 amino acids. CDR3 loop: CASSPKGRGGTDTQYF. The CDR3 nucleotides read TGTGCCAGCAGCCCGAAGGGGCGGGGGGGCACAGATACGCAGTATTTT.